These 8 T cell receptor beta chains were all obtained from the same sample, sequenced in a study of vaccination effects on CD4 cells after COVID-19. An approximately 10-day culture period preceded the isolation of CD4+ T cells. No antigens are known for them. Clones were sequenced by immunoSEQ multiplex PCR, and TCRdb holds only the in-frame ones, with some missing. The table includes 30,000 to 40,000 clones, roughly 80% detected once. Sequences were derived from CD4+ T cells from PBMCs cultured without peptide, sampled before COVID-19 vaccination. These receptors were obtained from a human donor who received a COVID-19 vaccine.

This clone was seen a few times. The J gene is TRBJ1-2, the V gene TRBV6-1, with TRBD1 as a possible D gene (5 bases). V lost 2 bases to trimming and J lost 4 bases, with 8 bases between them. The CDR3 is 13 amino acids. From germline, CDR1 is MNHNS and CDR2 SASEGT. The CDR3 here is CASSEQGSYGYTF. DNA of the CDR3: TGTGCCAGCAGTGAACAGGGATCCTATGGCTACACCTTC.

This clone was found once. CDR3 DNA: TGTGCCAGCTCACCAACAGAGGGGGCGTTTGGAGATACGCAGTATTTT. This encodes CASSPTEGAFGDTQYF. V is TRBV18 and J is TRBJ2-3, with 7 bases that match TRBD1. This CDR3 is 16 amino acids long. The V gene end was trimmed by 2 bases and the J gene end by 5 bases; junction bases not matched to a gene: 10. Germline V gene lookup returns CDR1 KGHSH and CDR2 LQKENI.

The J gene is TRBJ1-3, the V gene TRBV15; the D is unclear. This CDR3 has 13 residues. V shed 0 bases and J shed 14 bases, with 14 bases lying between them. Germline CDR1 reads LNHNV; CDR2 reads YYDKDF (reference sequence). CDR3 protein: CATSRDLGEGLYF. CDR3 bases: TGTGCCACCAGCAGAGATCTCGGTGAAGGGCTATATTTT. Full variable domain (outside the CDR3, taken from reference TRBV15 and TRBJ1-3): DAMVIQNPRYQVTQFGKPVTLSCSQTLNHNVMYWYQQKSSQAPKLLFHYYDKDFNNEADTPDNFQSRRPNTSFCFLDIRSPGLGDTAMYLCATSRDLGEGLYFGEGSWLTVV.

The chain couples TRBV11-2 to TRBJ2-5; a weak D match, TRBD1 (6 bases). The CDR3 is 14 amino acids. Deletions cut 2 bases from V and 3 bases from J, with 10 bases between. Germline CDR1 is SGHAT and CDR2 is FQNNGV. CDR3 DNA sequence: TGTGCCAGCAGCTTAAGGACAGAGAAAGAGACCCAGTACTTC. Its protein product is CASSLRTEKETQYF.

The chain links TRBV28 to TRBJ1-1; D is unresolved. The CDR3 loop spans 11 amino acids. CDR1 is MDHEN, CDR2 SYDVKM, per germline. With 7 bases removed from V and 0 bases from J, the gap between germline ends came to 3 bases. CDR3 region: CASTVNTEAFF. The CDR3 nucleotides are TGTGCCAGCACGGTGAACACTGAAGCTTTCTTT.

This chain connects TRBV7-9 to TRBJ2-5, with a weak D call TRBD2 (6 bases). This CDR3 comprises 13 residues. The germline V and J ends were trimmed by 6 bases and 5 bases, with 13 bases remaining between them. From germline, CDR1 is SEHNR and CDR2 FQNEAQ (reference sequence). The CDR3 protein is CASRGGGLETQYF. The CDR3 nucleotides are TGTGCCAGCAGGGGTGGGGGGTTGGAGACCCAGTACTTC.

This chain joins TRBV18 and TRBJ1-2, with TRBD1 identical over 9 bases. With V trimmed by 1 base and J by 5 bases, 14 bases remained unmatched. Germline values: CDR1 KGHSH, CDR2 LQKENI. The CDR3 consists of 18 residues. Here the CDR3 DNA reads TGTGCCAGCTCACCACGGCTCTCGCCGGGACAGGGATTATATGGCTACACCTTC. Its translation: CASSPRLSPGQGLYGYTF.

The J gene is TRBJ1-6, the V gene TRBV6-4, with 7 bases matching TRBD1. CDR3 length: 14 residues. Trimming cost V 5 bases and J 8 bases; bases outside gene matches: 6. Germline V gene lookup returns CDR1 MRHNA and CDR2 SNTAGT. CDR3 residues: CASSINRGDSPLHF. The CDR3 DNA is TGTGCCAGCAGTATTAACAGGGGTGATTCACCCCTCCACTTT.